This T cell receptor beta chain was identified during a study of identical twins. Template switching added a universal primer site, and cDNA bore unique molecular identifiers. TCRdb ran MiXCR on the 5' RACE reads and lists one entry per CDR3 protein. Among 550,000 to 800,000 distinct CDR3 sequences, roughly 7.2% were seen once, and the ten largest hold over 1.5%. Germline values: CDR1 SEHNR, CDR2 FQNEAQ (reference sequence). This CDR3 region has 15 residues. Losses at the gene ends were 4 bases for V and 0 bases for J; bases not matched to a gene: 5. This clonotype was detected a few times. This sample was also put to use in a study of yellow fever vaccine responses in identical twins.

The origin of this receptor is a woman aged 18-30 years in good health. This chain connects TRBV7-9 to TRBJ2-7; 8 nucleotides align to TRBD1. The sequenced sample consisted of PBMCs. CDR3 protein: CASSSDRENSYEQYF. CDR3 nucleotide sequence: TGTGCCAGCAGCTCGGACAGGGAAAACTCCTACGAGCAGTACTTC. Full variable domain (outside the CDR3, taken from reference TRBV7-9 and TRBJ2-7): DTGVSQNPRHKITKRGQNVTFRCDPISEHNRLYWYRQTLGQGPEFLTYFQNEAQLEKSRLLSDRFSAERPKGSFSTLEIQRTEQGDSAMYLCASSSDRENSYEQYFGPGTRLTVT.